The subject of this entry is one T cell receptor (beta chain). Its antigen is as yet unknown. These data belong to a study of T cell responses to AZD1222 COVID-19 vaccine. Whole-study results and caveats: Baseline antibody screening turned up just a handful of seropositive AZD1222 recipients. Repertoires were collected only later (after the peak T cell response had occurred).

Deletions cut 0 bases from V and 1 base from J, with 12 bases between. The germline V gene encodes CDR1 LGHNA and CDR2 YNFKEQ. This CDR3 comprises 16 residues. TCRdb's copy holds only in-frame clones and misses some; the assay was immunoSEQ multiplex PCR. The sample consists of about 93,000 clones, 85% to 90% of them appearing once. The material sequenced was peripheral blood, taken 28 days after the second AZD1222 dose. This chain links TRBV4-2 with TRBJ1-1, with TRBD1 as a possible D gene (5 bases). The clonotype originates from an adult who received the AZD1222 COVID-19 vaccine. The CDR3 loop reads CASSQDLGRENTEAFF. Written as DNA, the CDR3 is TGTGCCAGCAGCCAAGATTTGGGACGGGAGAACACTGAAGCTTTCTTT.